A single T cell receptor (beta chain) is shown here with its context. The data originate from a study of long-term antiretroviral therapy in people with HIV. Investigators performed immunoSEQ version v3.0 at survey level. The repertoire was sequenced with immunoSEQ multiplex PCR; TCRdb's copy has only in-frame clones and lacks some. Seen here are under 45,000 clones, 75% to 90% observed once, and the top ten hold 6.2%. This CDR3 is built from 13 residues. Trimming stripped 8 bases from V and 5 bases from J, with 14 bases between. Germline CDR1 MNHEY, CDR2 SVGAGI. Every one of the donors gave at least one pre-ART PBMC sample and at least two post-ART PBMC samples.

The sequencing used unsorted PBMCs, collected 1 year after starting antiretroviral therapy. The genes are TRBV6-5 and TRBJ2-3; D is ambiguous. The clonotype was recovered from a man aged 18 to 30 with HIV. The CDR3 nucleotides are TGTGCCAGCCGGAGTAGGGCCTTAGATACGCAGTATTTT. It specifies CASRSRALDTQYF.